A selection of T cell receptor beta chains follows, all from one sample in a study of blood T cell repertoires in COVID-19. Sequenced by immunoSEQ multiplex PCR; TCRdb stores in-frame clones only, minus some. The table records about 130,000 clones, approximately 84% of them present only once. Sequencing was carried out using peripheral blood. These receptors were obtained from a woman aged 50 to 60 who had recovered from COVID-19. The CDR3 runs from the conserved cysteine through the conserved F or W.

j_call | v_call | cdr3_aa
TRBJ2-3 | TRBV11-2 | CASSRKGLAGVTDTQYF
TRBJ1-2 | TRBV11-3 | CASSQQELVDGYTF
TRBJ1-1 | TRBV28 | CASTSGDTEAFF
TRBJ2-5 | TRBV7-6 | CASSPLAGGLQETQYF
TRBJ2-3 | TRBV24-1 | CATSDLEQASTDTQYF
TRBJ1-2 | TRBV5-4 | CASSSGGRASLGYTF
TRBJ1-4 | TRBV3-1/TRBV3-2 | CASSRWASNEKLFF
TRBJ2-5 | TRBV5-1 | CASSLGGTSGQETQYF
TRBJ2-2 | TRBV2 | CASRGGVSTGELFF
TRBJ2-5 | TRBV19 | CASSLQGWQTQYF
TRBJ2-1 | TRBV3-1/TRBV3-2 | CASSHISRGAFYNEQFF
TRBJ1-4 | TRBV27 | CASSSPNQGTNEKLFF
TRBJ1-2 | TRBV6-5 | CASSPRQGYGYTF
TRBJ2-7 | TRBV2 | CASSEVNSYEQYF
TRBJ1-1 | TRBV14 | CASSQVVGMRGPAMNTEAFF
TRBJ1-5 | TRBV30 | CAWSRDVYQPQHF
TRBJ1-1 | TRBV11-2 | CASSLVGSEAFF
TRBJ2-1 | TRBV11-2 | CASSPTGLPSYNEQFF
TRBJ2-1 | TRBV5-8 | CAAGRGGKNEQFF
TRBJ2-4 | TRBV18 | CASSGDSHLAKNIQYF
TRBJ2-2 | TRBV6-5 | CASSYSRQQNTGELFF
TRBJ2-7 | TRBV6-6 | CASSYDGDYPYEQYF
TRBJ2-1 | TRBV30 | CAHTSGRFNEQFF